The T cell receptor (beta chain) under discussion was sequenced for a study of blood T cell repertoires in COVID-19. The wider study: Samples representing acute and convalescent COVID-19 were sourced from the United States, Italy and Spain.

As originally analysed: Amplification of reference gene primers provided the estimated nucleated cell counts. The assay was immunoSEQ multiplex PCR, and TCRdb's table has in-frame clones only and misses some. The D gene and trimming were derived from the DNA, and the V and J assignments and clone size from that table. Seen here are approximately 270,000 clones, approximately 80% observed once, and the top ten hold around 8.9%. Source material: peripheral blood. The clonotype was recovered from a man older than 75 with acute or convalescent COVID-19.

The CDR3 DNA follows: TGTGCCAGCAGTCCCCGCAGGGCCGTCTATGGCTACACCTTC. It encodes CASSPRRAVYGYTF. The chain employs TRBV6-1 and TRBJ1-2; maybe TRBD1 (5 bases). Germline assignment: CDR1 MNHNS and CDR2 SASEGT. There are 14 residues in the CDR3. V gave up 5 bases and J gave up 4 bases, with 14 bases separating them.